This TCR beta chain was recovered during a study of cytomegalovirus exposure and HLA in healthy donors. Study-level findings and limits: A link between a missense DCLRE1C variant and TCR beta V- and J-gene trimming emerged from a later analysis.

This CDR3 region has 15 residues. The V end was cut by 7 bases, the J end by 0 bases, with 15 bases between. Per germline, CDR1 MDHEN and CDR2 SYDVKM. Both 60 Vbeta primers and 13 Jbeta primers went into the PCR. Clones were read by immunoSEQ multiplex PCR, and TCRdb kept only the in-frame ones, dropping some. The table includes some 150,000 clones, approximately 80% detected once. With regard to this clone: Its antigen is unidentified.

This sequence was found in a man younger than 45 in good health and CMV-seronegative. The V gene is TRBV28, the J gene TRBJ1-1; the D gene is possibly TRBD1 (6 bases). The sequenced sample consisted of PBMCs. CDR3 DNA sequence: TGTGCCAGCATCGAGGCAGGGGAGATGAACACTGAAGCTTTCTTT. Translating it yields CASIEAGEMNTEAFF.